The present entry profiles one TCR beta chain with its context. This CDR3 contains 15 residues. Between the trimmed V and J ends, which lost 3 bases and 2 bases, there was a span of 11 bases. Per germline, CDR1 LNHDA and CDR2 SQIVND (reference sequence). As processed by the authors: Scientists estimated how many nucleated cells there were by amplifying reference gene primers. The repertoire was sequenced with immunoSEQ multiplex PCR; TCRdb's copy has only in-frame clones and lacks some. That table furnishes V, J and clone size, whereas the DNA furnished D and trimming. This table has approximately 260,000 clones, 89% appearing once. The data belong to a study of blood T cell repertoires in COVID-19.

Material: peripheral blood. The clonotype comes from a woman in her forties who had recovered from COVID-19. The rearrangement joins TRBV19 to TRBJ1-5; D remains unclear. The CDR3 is CASSISADGNQPQHF. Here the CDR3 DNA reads TGTGCCAGTAGTATCAGCGCCGATGGCAATCAGCCCCAGCATTTT. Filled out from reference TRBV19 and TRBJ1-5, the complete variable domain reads DGGITQSPKYLFRKEGQNVTLSCEQNLNHDAMYWYRQDPGQGLRLIYYSQIVNDFQKGDIAEGYSVSREKKESFPLTVTSAQKNPTAFYLCASSISADGNQPQHFGDGTRLSIL.